This T cell receptor (beta chain) was sequenced during a study of blood T cell repertoires in COVID-19. Whole-study context: The United States, Italy and Spain were the sources of the acute and convalescent COVID-19 samples.

Individuals drawn from around 25 US areas were roughly 18 to 89 years old. Allocation to cohorts depended on clinical history reported by the participants. Recovery meant two consecutive negative NP/OP PCR tests, professional clearance, or resolved symptoms. The junction had 2 bases not matched to a gene; V was cut back by 3 bases and J by 5 bases. The germline CDR1 and CDR2 sequences are SGHTA and FQGNSA. The length of the CDR3 is 15 residues. Measured with immunoSEQ multiplex PCR; TCRdb has only the in-frame clones, and not every one. The sample shows some 250,000 clones, 80% to 90% of them seen only once.

The chain uses TRBV7-2 and TRBJ1-6, with 9 bases lining up with TRBD1. Sequencing was done on a sample of PBMCs or T cells enriched from blood (not recorded which). This clonotype originated in a woman between 45 and 60 years old who had recovered from COVID-19. The CDR3 protein is CASSLGTGNNSPLHF. CDR3 sequence (DNA): TGTGCCAGCAGCTTGGGGACAGGGAATAATTCACCCCTCCACTTT.